The 29 T cell receptor beta chains in this list originate from one sample, sequenced in a study of beta chain features in type 1 diabetes. Points from the study as a whole: Significant though moderate, a shortening of TCRB CDR3s appeared in all four CD4+ subsets of Type 1 diabetes patients.

These receptors' antigens are unknown. Expressed TCRB transcripts were sequenced after all isolated RNA was converted to cDNA. Profiled with immunoSEQ multiplex PCR; TCRdb holds only in-frame clones, not every one. The table lists about 660,000 clones, around 15% of them singletons. Sequenced material: naive CD4+ T cells from blood. The receptors stem from a man aged 18 to 35 with type 1 diabetes.

This clone was recorded a few times. The chain combines TRBV29-1 with TRBJ1-2; D remains ambiguous. The germline V and J ends were trimmed by 4 bases and 0 bases, with 9 bases remaining between them. CDR1 and CDR2 from the germline V gene are SQVTM and ANQGSEA. The CDR3 consists of 13 residues. CDR3 nucleotide sequence: TGCAGCGTTGTAGAGAATTCTAACTATGGCTACACCTTC. This encodes CSVVENSNYGYTF.

The V gene is TRBV7-9, the J gene TRBJ1-4; tentative D call: TRBD1 (6 bases). Germline CDR1 is SEHNR and CDR2 is FQNEAQ (reference sequence). The CDR3 has 15 residues. V lost 5 bases, J lost 8 bases, and 18 bases lay in between. CDR3 loop: CASSKWGRGDEKLFF. The CDR3 DNA follows: TGTGCCAGCAGCAAGTGGGGCAGGGGCGACGAAAAACTGTTTTTT. The full variable domain, rest sourced from reference TRBV7-9 and TRBJ1-4, is DTGVSQNPRHKITKRGQNVTFRCDPISEHNRLYWYRQTLGQGPEFLTYFQNEAQLEKSRLLSDRFSAERPKGSFSTLEIQRTEQGDSAMYLCASSKWGRGDEKLFFGSGTQLSVL.

The V gene is TRBV5-1, the J gene TRBJ1-5; D is undetermined. The CDR3 length is 13 residues. Deletions cut 4 bases from V and 7 bases from J, with 12 bases between. The V gene's germline CDR1 is SGHRS and CDR2 YFSETQ. The CDR3 nucleotides read TGCGCCAGCAGCGCACCGATCAAGCAGCCCCAGCATTTT. This codes for CASSAPIKQPQHF.

The chain joins TRBV19 to TRBJ2-7, with a tentative D call TRBD1 (5 bases). The CDR3 covers 13 residues. Trimming left V 7 bases short and J 4 bases short, with 14 bases between. Germline values: CDR1 LNHDA, CDR2 SQIVND (reference sequence). The CDR3 sequence: CASTTPQGYEQYF. The CDR3 region has the DNA TGTGCCAGTACCACACCCCAGGGATACGAGCAGTACTTC.

CDR3 protein: CASSVVGRSGRIGDNEQFF. The DNA for the CDR3 is TGTGCCAGCAGCGTAGTGGGAAGGAGCGGGAGGATAGGGGACAATGAGCAGTTCTTC. V gene TRBV9 combines with J gene TRBJ2-1, with TRBD2 matching over 9 bases. The CDR3 loop spans 19 amino acids. CDR1 is SGDLS and CDR2 is YYNGEE in the germline V gene. V shed 0 bases, J shed 5 bases, and the junction held 15 bases outside the gene matches.

This CDR3 is CASSLPSDAGTQYF. CDR3 coding DNA: TGTGCCAGCAGTTTACCCAGCGACGCCGGGACCCAGTACTTC. The V call is TRBV28, the J call TRBJ2-5, with D hard to call. CDR1 is MDHEN, CDR2 SYDVKM, per germline. CDR3 length: 14 amino acids. Trimming left V 2 bases short and J 7 bases short, with 14 bases between.

This clone was found a few times. This chain links TRBV19 with TRBJ2-6; no firm D call. The CDR3 extends over 13 amino acids. The V end lost 8 bases, the J end lost 0 bases, and 5 bases lay between the germline ends. Germline values: CDR1 LNHDA, CDR2 SQIVND (reference sequence). CDR3 sequence (DNA): TGTGCCAGTGGCGGCTCTGGGGCCAACGTCCTGACTTTC. Translating it yields CASGGSGANVLTF.

The V and J genes are TRBV30 and TRBJ2-5; 7 positions match TRBD1. The CDR3 is 14 amino acids. Germline lookup yields CDR1 GTSNPN and CDR2 SVGIG (reference sequence). With 0 bases clipped from V and 3 bases from J, the junction kept 4 bases outside the gene matches. As DNA, the CDR3 is TGTGCCTGGAGTGTATGGGACAGCAAAGAGACCCAGTACTTC. Its protein is CAWSVWDSKETQYF.

This clone came up a few times. The rearrangement uses TRBV6-5 and TRBJ2-4; tentative D call: TRBD1 (5 bases). The germline V gene encodes CDR1 MNHEY and CDR2 SVGAGI. The CDR3 consists of 13 residues. Trimming shortened V by 2 bases and J by 8 bases, and 10 bases separated the two germline ends. The CDR3 sequence: CASSYHQGYIQYF. The CDR3 bases are TGTGCCAGCAGTTACCACCAGGGATACATTCAGTACTTC.

This clone was seen a handful of times. The V call is TRBV30, the J call TRBJ2-1; 10 nucleotides match TRBD2. CDR3 length: 14 residues. Germline-derived CDR1 and CDR2 are GTSNPN and SVGIG (reference sequence). Germline trimming cut 5 bases from V and 3 bases from J; bases unmatched to any gene: 4. The CDR3 nucleotides read TGTGCCTGGGATCAGCGGGGGGGCTACAATGAGCAGTTCTTC. Amino acids: CAWDQRGGYNEQFF.

This clone occurred a few times. This chain connects TRBV11-2 to TRBJ2-5, with no clear D. Deletions cut 5 bases from V and 2 bases from J, with 9 bases between. The length of the CDR3 is 13 residues. Germline assignment: CDR1 SGHAT and CDR2 FQNNGV. The CDR3 coding sequence is TGTGCCAGCAGCCCCGGGCTTCAAGAGACCCAGTACTTC. It is translated as CASSPGLQETQYF.

The chain is built from TRBV9 and TRBJ2-3; D may be TRBD2 (6 bases). V was shortened by 0 bases and J by 4 bases, with 9 bases between the two germline ends. Per germline, CDR1 SGDLS and CDR2 YYNGEE. The CDR3 has 14 residues. CDR3 residues: CASSVARDPDTQYF. DNA for the CDR3: TGTGCCAGCAGCGTAGCGCGGGATCCAGATACGCAGTATTTT.

This clone was detected a few times. The chain couples TRBV28 to TRBJ2-7, with TRBD1 matching 8 bases. The germline gives CDR1 MDHEN, CDR2 SYDVKM. The CDR3 length is 12 residues. Trimming cost V 6 bases and J 6 bases; bases outside gene matches: 4. The CDR3 loop is CASRRQGLEQYF. The CDR3 DNA reads as TGTGCCAGCAGGAGACAGGGGCTCGAGCAGTACTTC.

This clone came up a few times. The chain has TRBV10-3 and TRBJ2-7, with 11 nucleotides matching TRBD1. CDR1 is ENHRY and CDR2 is SYGVKD in the germline V gene. The CDR3 consists of 14 residues. The J segment lost 2 bases and the V segment lost 7 bases, leaving 4 bases of the junction unmatched. CDR3 bases: TGTGCCATCACTATGGGACAGGGGGCCTACGAGCAGTACTTC. As protein: CAITMGQGAYEQYF.

As to this clone: The sample has other DNA sequences that encode this CDR3 too. The rearrangement joins TRBV27 to TRBJ2-7, with 7 nucleotides matching TRBD2. Germline assignment: CDR1 MNHEY and CDR2 SMNVEV (reference sequence). The CDR3 is 15 residues long. The junction had 4 bases not matched to a gene; V was cut back by 0 bases and J by 2 bases. In DNA, the CDR3 is TGTGCCAGCAGTTTATCGTGGGAGGGACCCTACGAGCAGTACTTC. Translation gives CASSLSWEGPYEQYF.

CDR3 DNA sequence: TGTGCTAGCTCCCTGAGCTCCTACAATGAGCAGTTCTTC. Protein: CASSLSSYNEQFF. The gene calls are TRBV7-7 and TRBJ2-1; D uncertain. This CDR3 is 13 amino acids long. The germline V gene encodes CDR1 SSHAT and CDR2 FNYEAQ (reference sequence).

This clone has more than one count but fewer than ten. The chain has TRBV5-1 and TRBJ1-1; D gene uncertain. The V and J ends lost 2 bases and 3 bases respectively, with 8 bases between them. This CDR3 spans 13 amino acids. The germline gives CDR1 SGHRS, CDR2 YFSETQ. CDR3: CASSFSAHTEAFF. In DNA, the CDR3 is TGCGCCAGCAGCTTTAGCGCTCACACTGAAGCTTTCTTT.

This rearrangement joins TRBV19 to TRBJ2-3; TRBD2 aligns across 8 bases. Germline CDR1 reads LNHDA; CDR2 reads SQIVND (reference sequence). CDR3 size: 17 residues. The V and J ends lost 3 bases and 6 bases, in that order; junction bases with no gene match: 14. CDR3 coding DNA: TGTGCCAGTAGTATTTTCCTAGCGGGCTATCAGGCGGATACGCAGTATTTT. Translation gives CASSIFLAGYQADTQYF.

CDR3 bases: TGCGCCAGCAGCCAAGGGCTTGGGCAGGGAATCTCCTACGAGCAGTACTTC. Protein: CASSQGLGQGISYEQYF. This rearrangement joins TRBV4-1 to TRBJ2-7; maybe TRBD1 (5 bases). Germline lookup yields CDR1 MGHRA and CDR2 YSYEKL. V lost 1 base to trimming and J lost 0 bases, with 16 bases between them. The CDR3 runs 17 residues.

This sequence joins TRBV7-2 and TRBJ2-1; 13 positions agree with TRBD2. CDR1 is SGHTA and CDR2 is FQGNSA in the germline V gene. The CDR3 totals 14 residues. V was pared by 10 bases and J by 7 bases, with 7 bases of the junction left unmatched. In DNA form, the CDR3 reads TGTGCCACCCAACTAGCGGGGGGGCCTAATGAGCAGTTCTTC. Its translation: CATQLAGGPNEQFF.

CDR3 bases: TGTGCCTGGAGCACAACAGGGGATTCACCCCTCCACTTT. Its translation is CAWSTTGDSPLHF. V gene TRBV30 combines with J gene TRBJ1-6, with 7 bases fitting TRBD1. V lost 3 bases to trimming and J lost 8 bases; unmatched junction nucleotides: 4. The CDR3 has 13 amino acids. The germline gives CDR1 GTSNPN, CDR2 SVGIG (reference sequence).

There are a few counts of this clone. V and J are TRBV9 and TRBJ2-1; the D gene is possibly TRBD1 (5 bases). Trimming left V 0 bases short and J 4 bases short, with 11 bases between. This CDR3 comprises 15 residues. Per the germline V gene, CDR1 is SGDLS and CDR2 is YYNGEE. The CDR3 protein is CASSVAVGQYNEQFF. The CDR3, as DNA: TGTGCCAGCAGCGTAGCTGTGGGGCAGTACAATGAGCAGTTCTTC.

The V and J genes are TRBV5-6 and TRBJ1-1; possibly TRBD1 for D (6 bases). Germline V gene data show CDR1 as SGHDT and CDR2 as YYEEEE. CDR3 length equals 13 residues. V was trimmed by 3 bases and J by 11 bases, leaving 17 bases between them. The CDR3 DNA sequence: TGTGCCAGCAGCTCGCGGCCGGGGGCCCCGGCTTTCTTT. Translating gives CASSSRPGAPAFF.

This clone showed up just a few times. Other DNA sequences in the same sample also yield this CDR3. This sequence joins TRBV29-1 and TRBJ1-5, with D maybe TRBD1 (6 bases). The CDR3 covers 13 residues. V was clipped by 6 bases and J by 0 bases, with 9 bases between them. Germline CDR1 reads SQVTM; CDR2 reads ANQGSEA. The CDR3 DNA follows: TGCAGCGTCGGGGGGGCTAGCAATCAGCCCCAGCATTTT. Translation: CSVGGASNQPQHF.

This clone appeared a few times. At the DNA level, this CDR3 is encoded by other sequences in the same sample as well. This chain links TRBV5-1 with TRBJ2-3; 12 bases line up with TRBD2. V lost 4 bases and J lost 3; bases outside the gene matches: 3. In germline, CDR1 is SGHRS, CDR2 YFSETQ. The CDR3 consists of 15 residues. CDR3 sequence (DNA): TGCGCCAGCAGCAGCCTAGCGGGAGGGACAGATACGCAGTATTTT. Amino acids: CASSSLAGGTDTQYF. Drawing the rest from reference TRBV5-1 and TRBJ2-3, the complete variable domain is KAGVTQTPRYLIKTRGQQVTLSCSPISGHRSVSWYQQTPGQGLQFLFEYFSETQRNKGNFPGRFSGRQFSNSRSEMNVSTLELGDSALYLCASSSLAGGTDTQYFGPGTRLTVL.

V gene TRBV30 combines with J gene TRBJ2-1; no reliable D call. Germline V CDR1 and CDR2: GTSNPN, SVGIG (reference sequence). The CDR3 is made up of 13 amino acids. Trimming took 3 bases from V and 9 from J, leaving 15 bases between them. CDR3: CAWSPSYSGEQFF. The CDR3 nucleotides are TGTGCCTGGAGCCCCTCCTATTCCGGTGAGCAGTTCTTC. Full variable domain (missing parts from reference TRBV30 and TRBJ2-1): SQTIHQWPATLVQPVGSPLSLECTVEGTSNPNLYWYRQAAGRGLQLLFYSVGIGQISSEVPQNLSASRPQDRQFILSSKKLLLSDSGFYLCAWSPSYSGEQFFGPGTRLTVL.

This clone turned up a few times. The V call is TRBV7-3, the J call TRBJ2-2, with 9 nucleotides matching TRBD2. From germline, CDR1 is SGHTA and CDR2 FQGTGA. Trimming took 8 bases from V and 4 from J; bases not matched to a gene: 11. This CDR3 has 16 amino acids. CDR3: CASSQSGGLGTGELFF. The CDR3 DNA reads as TGTGCCAGCTCCCAAAGCGGGGGGCTTGGCACCGGGGAGCTGTTTTTT. The full variable domain, completed using reference TRBV7-3 and TRBJ2-2, is GAGVSQTPSNKVTEKGKYVELRCDPISGHTALYWYRQSLGQGPEFLIYFQGTGAADDSGLPNDRFFAVRPEGSVSTLKIQRTERGDSAVYLCASSQSGGLGTGELFFGEGSRLTVL.

Only a few counts were recorded for this clone. This chain joins TRBV2 and TRBJ2-1; maybe TRBD1 (5 bases). This CDR3 comprises 15 residues. With 1 base removed from V and 7 bases from J, the gap between germline ends came to 14 bases. CDR1 is SNHLY and CDR2 is FYNNEI in the germline V gene. The CDR3 nucleotides read TGTGCCAGCAGTGAAGAGGGCAGGGAAACTAATGAGCAGTTCTTC. Translation: CASSEEGRETNEQFF.

The chain employs TRBV7-9 and TRBJ2-7; 8 nucleotides line up with TRBD1. There are 14 residues in the CDR3. With V trimmed by 4 bases and J by 4 bases, 6 bases remained unmatched. Germline CDR1 and CDR2: SEHNR and FQNEAQ (reference sequence). The CDR3 DNA is TGTGCCAGCAGCTCCGACAGGGGCAGGTACGAGCAGTACTTC. Translating it yields CASSSDRGRYEQYF.